Listed below are T cell receptor beta chains from one sample, sequenced in a study of glioma-infiltrating T cells. TCRdb re-analysed the multiplex PCR reads in MiXCR, keeping a single row per CDR3 protein. The sample shows 300,000 to 450,000 distinct CDR3 sequences, more than 35% of them seen only once. Material for sequencing was glioma tissue, nonneoplastic brain tissue, or PBMCs (not recorded which). These receptors all stem from a human donor with low-grade glioma or glioblastoma, undergoing nonglioma brain surgery, or in good health (not recorded which). Both conserved end residues are trimmed from each CDR3.

CDR3,J,V
ASSPGPRGYT,TRBJ1-2,TRBV6-2/TRBV6-3
ASSFPGQAVYGYT,TRBJ1-2,TRBV28
ASRDGYNEQY,TRBJ2-7,TRBV27
ASSSRDRGRRETQY,TRBJ2-5,TRBV6-1
ASSSLSTGGVNNEQF,TRBJ2-1,TRBV27
ASSQEGPGADTQY,TRBJ2-3,TRBV3-1
ASSEGGLAGEQF,.,TRBV25-1
ASGLVPGEETQY,TRBJ2-5,TRBV12-5
ASSLEWTSSYEQY,TRBJ2-7,TRBV14
ASSQGRQSVYEQY,TRBJ2-7,TRBV3-1
AISERQEEKLF,TRBJ1-4,TRBV10-3
SASGLAESSTDTQY,TRBJ2-3,TRBV20-1